Sequencing of this TCR beta chain was carried out in a study of T cell changes during pregnancy in multiple sclerosis. The data were produced by immunoSEQ multiplex PCR, yet TCRdb's version contains in-frame clones alone and is incomplete. The sample carries fewer than 80,000 clones, around 89% recorded once. The CDR3 covers 18 residues. V dropped 5 bases and J dropped 4 bases, with 24 bases sitting between them. CDR1 is SGHVS and CDR2 is FQNEAQ in the germline V gene. The V call is TRBV7-8, the J call TRBJ1-5; possibly TRBD1 for D (5 bases). The sequence derives from a female donor in good health, enrolled as a control in a pregnancy study. This sample comprised peripheral blood, obtained in the first trimester of pregnancy. This chain's CDR3 is CASSPSRILSGPNQPQHF. The CDR3 DNA reads TGTGCCAGCAGCCCTAGTAGAATCCTTTCAGGGCCAAATCAGCCCCAGCATTTT.